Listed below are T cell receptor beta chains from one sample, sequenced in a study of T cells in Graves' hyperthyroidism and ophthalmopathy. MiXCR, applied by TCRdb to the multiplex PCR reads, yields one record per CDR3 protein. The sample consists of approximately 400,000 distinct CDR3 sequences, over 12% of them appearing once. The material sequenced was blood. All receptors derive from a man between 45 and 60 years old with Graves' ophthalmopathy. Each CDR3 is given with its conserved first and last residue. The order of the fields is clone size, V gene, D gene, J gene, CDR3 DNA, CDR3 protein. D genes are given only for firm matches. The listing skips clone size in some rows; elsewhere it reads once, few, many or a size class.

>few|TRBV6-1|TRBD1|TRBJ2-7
TGTGCCAGCAGTCGGACAGGTCGAAACGAGCAGTACTTC
CASSRTGRNEQYF
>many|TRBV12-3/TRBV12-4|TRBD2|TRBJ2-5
TGTGCCAGCAGTTTACTAGCGGGAGCGGTGGAGACCCAGTACTTC
CASSLLAGAVETQYF
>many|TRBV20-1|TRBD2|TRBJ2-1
TGCAGTGCTAGCGCGGGAGCGGCGAACAATGAGCAGTTCTTC
CSASAGAANNEQFF
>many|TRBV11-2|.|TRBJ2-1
TGTGCCAGCAGCTTAGAATTTTGGTCCGGCGGAAGCTCCTACAATGAGCAGTTCTTC
CASSLEFWSGGSSYNEQFF
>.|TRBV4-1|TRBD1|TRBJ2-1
TGCGCCAGCAGCCAAGAAGGCGGAAACAGGGGGCAGGGGTTCTTC
CASSQEGGNRGQGFF
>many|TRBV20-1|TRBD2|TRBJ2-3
TGCAGTGCTATAAGGACTAGCGGGGGTAATACGCAGTATTTT
CSAIRTSGGNTQYF
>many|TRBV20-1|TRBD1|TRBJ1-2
TGCAGTGCTCCTCCGGGGGGACAGGGTTCCTATGGCTACACCTTC
CSAPPGGQGSYGYTF
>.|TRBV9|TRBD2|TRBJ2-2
TGTGCCAGCACGCAGGGACTAGCGGGGACCGGGGAGCTGTTTTTT
CASTQGLAGTGELFF
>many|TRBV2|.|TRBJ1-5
TGTGCCAGCAGGGGGCAGAGCAATCAGCCCCAGCATTTT
CASRGQSNQPQHF
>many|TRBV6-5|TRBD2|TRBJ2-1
TGTGCCAGCAGTTACGAAGTAGCGGGAGGGCCTAGGGATGAGCAGTTCTTC
CASSYEVAGGPRDEQFF
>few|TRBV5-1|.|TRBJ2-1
TGCGCCAGCAAGCTGTCTAGCTCCTACAATGAGCAGTTCTTC
CASKLSSSYNEQFF
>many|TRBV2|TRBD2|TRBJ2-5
TGTGCCAGCAGTGTTGAAAAGTGGGCCGGGACTAGCGGGGATAACCAAGAGACCCAGTACTTC
CASSVEKWAGTSGDNQETQYF
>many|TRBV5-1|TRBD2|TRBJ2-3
TGCGCCAGCAGTCGGGCAGCGGGAGGGATCAGGGGCACAGATACGCAGTATTTT
CASSRAAGGIRGTDTQYF
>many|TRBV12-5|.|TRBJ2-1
TGTGCTAGTGGTTTGGACTCCGGGCCCAGACAACGCGATGAGCAGTTCTTC
CASGLDSGPRQRDEQFF
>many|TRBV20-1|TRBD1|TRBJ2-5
TGCAGTGCTAGCAAAGCACAGGGGGTACAAGAGACCCAGTACTTC
CSASKAQGVQETQYF
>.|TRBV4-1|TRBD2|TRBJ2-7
TGCGCCAGCAGCCGCGGCGGTAGCGGGAGCGGCGGTTACTACGAGCAGTACTTC
CASSRGGSGSGGYYEQYF
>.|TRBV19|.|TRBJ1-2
TGTGCCAGTAGTATAGAGGTCGGCCACACCTTC
CASSIEVGHTF
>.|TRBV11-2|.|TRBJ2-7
TGTGCCAGCAGCTTAGATACAATAGCCGAGCAGTACTTC
CASSLDTIAEQYF
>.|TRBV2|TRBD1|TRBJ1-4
TGTGCCAGCAGGGGGGACAGCCTTAATGAAAAACTGTTTTTT
CASRGDSLNEKLFF
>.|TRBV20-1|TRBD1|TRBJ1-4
TGCAGTGCTTGGGGGACAGGGGAACGTGAAAAACTGTTTTTT
CSAWGTGEREKLFF
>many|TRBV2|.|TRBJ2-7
TGTGCCAGCAGTGAACACAGGGTGGAGCGAGAGCAGTACTTC
CASSEHRVEREQYF
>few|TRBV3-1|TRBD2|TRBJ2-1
TGTGCCAGCAGCCAAACGCCGACTAGCGGGGAATCCTACAATGAGCAGTTCTTC
CASSQTPTSGESYNEQFF
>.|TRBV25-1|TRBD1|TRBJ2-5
TGTGCCAGCAGTGAATACGGGACAGGGTTAGAGACCCAGTACTTC
CASSEYGTGLETQYF
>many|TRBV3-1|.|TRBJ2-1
TGTGCCAGCAGCCAAGAAGGGGGGAGCTCCTACAATGAGCAGTTCTTC
CASSQEGGSSYNEQFF
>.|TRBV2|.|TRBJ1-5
TGTGCCAGCCGAGGGGGGGGCTTCATCAATCAGCCCCAGCATTTT
CASRGGGFINQPQHF
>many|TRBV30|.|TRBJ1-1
TGTGCCTGGAGTGTCGCCGTTGAAGCTTTCTTT
CAWSVAVEAFF
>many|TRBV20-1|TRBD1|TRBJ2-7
TGCAGTGCTAGGCACAGGGGGGACCCCTACGAGCAGTACTTC
CSARHRGDPYEQYF
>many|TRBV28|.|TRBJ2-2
TGTGCCAGCAGTTTCCCCTACGGTAGCACCGGGGAGCTGTTTTTT
CASSFPYGSTGELFF
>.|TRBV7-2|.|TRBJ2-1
TGTGCCAACAGCTTCGGCCAGGGGGGCAAGGAGCAGTTCTTC
CANSFGQGGKEQFF
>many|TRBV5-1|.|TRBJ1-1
TGCGCCAGCCGGGGATCCGGGACACCAAACACTGAAGCTTTCTTT
CASRGSGTPNTEAFF
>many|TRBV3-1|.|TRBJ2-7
TGTGCCAGCAGCCAAGAGGCAGGCGGCTCCGAGCAGTACTTC
CASSQEAGGSEQYF
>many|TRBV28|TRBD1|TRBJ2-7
TGTGCCAGCAGTACCTATGCCGGGACAGGGGGCTACGAGCAGTACTTC
CASSTYAGTGGYEQYF
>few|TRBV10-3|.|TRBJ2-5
TGTGCCATCAGTGAATTCCTCGGGCAAACGCAAGAGACCCAGTACTTC
CAISEFLGQTQETQYF
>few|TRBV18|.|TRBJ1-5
TGTGCCAGCTCACCAGGAGACTCCCTAGGGCCCCAGCATTTT
CASSPGDSLGPQHF
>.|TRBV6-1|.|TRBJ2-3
TGTGCCAGCAGTGATATGTGGGGTCCGGACACAGATACGCAGTATTTT
CASSDMWGPDTDTQYF
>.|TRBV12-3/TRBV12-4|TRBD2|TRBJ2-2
TGTGCCAGCAGTCGGTTCACAGGGTATGGAGCGGGAGGGATCACCGGGGAGCTGTTTTTT
CASSRFTGYGAGGITGELFF
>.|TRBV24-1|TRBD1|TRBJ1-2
TGTGCCACCAGCGAACGACAGGGTTTTGGCTACACCTTC
CATSERQGFGYTF
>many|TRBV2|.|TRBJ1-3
TGTGCCAGCATTTTCGAAGGCAGGGCGCTCTCTGGAAACACCATATATTTT
CASIFEGRALSGNTIYF
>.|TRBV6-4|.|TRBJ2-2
TGTGCCAGCAGTGAACAGGCGGCCGGGGAGCTGTTTTTT
CASSEQAAGELFF
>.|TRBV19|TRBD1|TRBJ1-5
TGTGCCAGTAGTTGGCCGGGACAGGGTAGAAATCAGCCCCAGCATTTT
CASSWPGQGRNQPQHF
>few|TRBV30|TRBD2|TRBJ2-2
TGTGCCTGGAGTGCCCTAGCGGGAGGCAACACCGGGGAGCTGTTTTTT
CAWSALAGGNTGELFF
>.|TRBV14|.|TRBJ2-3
TGTGCCAGCAGCAGATCGGGAAATACGCAGTATTTT
CASSRSGNTQYF
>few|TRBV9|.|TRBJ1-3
TGTGCCAGCACCGCACAGTTCTCTGGAAACACCATATATTTT
CASTAQFSGNTIYF
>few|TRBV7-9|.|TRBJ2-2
TGTGCCAGCAGCTTGGAGGGTACGAACACCGGGGAGCTGTTTTTT
CASSLEGTNTGELFF
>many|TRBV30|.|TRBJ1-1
TGTGCCTTTGAAAGGGGGGTTGTGTTTGAAGCTTTCTTT
CAFERGVVFEAFF
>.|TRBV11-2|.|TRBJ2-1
TGTGCCAGCAGCTCTGGGACACGGGAATGGAATGAGCAGTTCTTC
CASSSGTREWNEQFF
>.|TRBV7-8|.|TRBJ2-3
TGTGCCAGCAGGCGGGGCGCCTCTAGCACAGATACGCAGTATTTT
CASRRGASSTDTQYF
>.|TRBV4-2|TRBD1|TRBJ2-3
TGTGCCAGCAGCCAGTCCCTACAGGGGATGCAGTATTTT
CASSQSLQGMQYF
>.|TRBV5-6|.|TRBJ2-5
TGTGCCAGCAGCTCGCTCCGAGGGGGAGAGACCCAGTACTTC
CASSSLRGGETQYF
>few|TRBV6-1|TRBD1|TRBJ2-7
TGTGCCAGCAGTGAAGGGCCGGGACAGGATTCCTACGAGCAGTACTTC
CASSEGPGQDSYEQYF
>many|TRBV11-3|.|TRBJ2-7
TGTGCCAGCAGCCGTGGCGGGGACAGTGCCTACGAGCAATACTTC
CASSRGGDSAYEQYF
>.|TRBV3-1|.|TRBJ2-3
TGTGCCAGCAGCCATTATTCCGACAAAGGGATATTGGATACGCAGTATTTT
CASSHYSDKGILDTQYF